This entry features one TCR beta chain sequence. What it binds is unknown. Regarding time point: peripheral blood 6 weeks after treatment start. Patients suffered from locally advanced or metastatic urothelial carcinoma. Each patient contributed between 1 and 8 total time points of blood mononuclear cells, pretreatment and during treatment. The CDR3 is made up of 13 amino acids. V gave up 2 bases and J gave up 5 bases, with 12 bases separating them. CDR1 GTSNPN and CDR2 SVGIG come from the germline V gene (reference sequence). The assay was immunoSEQ multiplex PCR, and TCRdb's table has in-frame clones only and misses some. This sample has tens of thousands of clones; 75% to 90% occur once, and the top ten carry about 22%. The data stem from a study of PD-L1 blockade in urothelial cancer. Study results and limitations: When measured at 3 weeks, tumor-associated blood clones expanded more in durable-benefit patients. Pretreatment peripheral blood TCR clonality that fell below the median predicted better survival among the patients studied.

The sequencing here drew on PBMCs, taken around atezolizumab (anti-PD-L1) treatment. The rearrangement links TRBV30 to TRBJ1-1; D is perhaps TRBD1 (5 bases). The sequence was collected from a man in his 60s with urothelial cancer. The CDR3 DNA reads TGTGCCTGGAGTCTCAGGGTAGATACTGAAGCTTTCTTT. It translates to CAWSLRVDTEAFF.